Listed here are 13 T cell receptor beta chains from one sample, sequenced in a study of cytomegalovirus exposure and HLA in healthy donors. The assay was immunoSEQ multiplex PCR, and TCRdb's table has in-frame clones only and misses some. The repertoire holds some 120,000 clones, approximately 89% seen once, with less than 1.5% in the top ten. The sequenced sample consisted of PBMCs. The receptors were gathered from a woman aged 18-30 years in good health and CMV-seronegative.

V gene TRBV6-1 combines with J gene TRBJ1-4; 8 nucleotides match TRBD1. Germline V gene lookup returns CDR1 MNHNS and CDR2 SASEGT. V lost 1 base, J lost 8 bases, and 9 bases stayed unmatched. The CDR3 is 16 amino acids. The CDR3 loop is CASSEVLQGAGEKLFF. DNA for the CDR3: TGTGCCAGCAGTGAAGTGCTGCAGGGGGCAGGGGAAAAACTGTTTTTT.

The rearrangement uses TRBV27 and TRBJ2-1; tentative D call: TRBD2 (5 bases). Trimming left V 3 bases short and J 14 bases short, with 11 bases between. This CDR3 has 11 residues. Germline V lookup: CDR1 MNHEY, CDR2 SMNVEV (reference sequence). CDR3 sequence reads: CASSFGPGEFF. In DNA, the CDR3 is TGTGCCAGCAGTTTCGGACCCGGGGAGTTCTTC.

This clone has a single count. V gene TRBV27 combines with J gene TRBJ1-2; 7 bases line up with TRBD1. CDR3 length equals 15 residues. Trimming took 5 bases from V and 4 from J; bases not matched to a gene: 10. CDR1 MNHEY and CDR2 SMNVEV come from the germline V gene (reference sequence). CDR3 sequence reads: CASSERQGVPYGYTF. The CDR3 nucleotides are TGTGCCAGCAGTGAGCGACAGGGAGTACCCTATGGCTACACCTTC.

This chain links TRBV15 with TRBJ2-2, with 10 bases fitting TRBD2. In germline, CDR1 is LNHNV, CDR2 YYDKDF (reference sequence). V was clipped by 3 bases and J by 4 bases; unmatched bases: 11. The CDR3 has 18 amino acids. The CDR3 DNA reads TGTGCCACCAGCAGTCCAGAGGCTAGCGGGGGTTTCACCGGGGAGCTGTTTTTT. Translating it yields CATSSPEASGGFTGELFF.

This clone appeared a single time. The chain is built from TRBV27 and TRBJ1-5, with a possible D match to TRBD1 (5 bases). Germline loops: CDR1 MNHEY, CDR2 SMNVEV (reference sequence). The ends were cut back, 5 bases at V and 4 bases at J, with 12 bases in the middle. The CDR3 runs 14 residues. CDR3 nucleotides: TGTGCCAGCAGTCCAGTTCAGGGTAATCAGCCCCAGCATTTT. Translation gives CASSPVQGNQPQHF.

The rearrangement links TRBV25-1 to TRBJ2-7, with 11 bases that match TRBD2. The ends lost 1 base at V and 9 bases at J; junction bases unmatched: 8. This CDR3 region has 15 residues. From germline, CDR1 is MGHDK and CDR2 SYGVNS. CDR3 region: CASSELVAGGSRQYF. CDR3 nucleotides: TGTGCCAGCAGTGAATTGGTAGCGGGAGGGTCGCGGCAGTACTTC.

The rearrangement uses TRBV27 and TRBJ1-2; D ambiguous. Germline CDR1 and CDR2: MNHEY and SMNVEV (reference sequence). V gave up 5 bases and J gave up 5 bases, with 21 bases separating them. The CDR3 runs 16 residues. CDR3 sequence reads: CASSPLTWHQIYGYTF. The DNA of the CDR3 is TGTGCCAGCAGTCCCCTTACCTGGCACCAAATATATGGCTACACCTTC.

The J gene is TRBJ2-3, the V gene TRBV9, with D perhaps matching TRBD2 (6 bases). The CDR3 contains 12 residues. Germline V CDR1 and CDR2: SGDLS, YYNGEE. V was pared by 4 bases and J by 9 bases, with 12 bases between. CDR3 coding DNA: TGTGCCAGCAGCCCCTTTGCGGGAACGCAGTATTTT. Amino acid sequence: CASSPFAGTQYF.

The DNA of the CDR3 is TGTGCCAGCAGCTTAGGGGGGCTAGCGGGGGCCACAGATACGCAGTATTTT. Translated: CASSLGGLAGATDTQYF. The chain employs TRBV13 and TRBJ2-3; 10 bases are shared with TRBD2. Germline-derived CDR1 and CDR2 are PRHDT and FYEKMQ (reference sequence). This CDR3 is built from 17 residues. The ends lost 0 bases at V and 2 bases at J; junction bases unmatched: 5.

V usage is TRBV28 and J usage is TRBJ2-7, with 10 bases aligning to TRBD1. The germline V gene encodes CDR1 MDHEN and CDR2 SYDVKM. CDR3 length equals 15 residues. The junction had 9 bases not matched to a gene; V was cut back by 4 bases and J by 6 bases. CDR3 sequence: CASSSFGTGVSEQYF. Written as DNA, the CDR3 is TGTGCCAGCAGTTCATTCGGGACAGGGGTTTCCGAGCAGTACTTC.

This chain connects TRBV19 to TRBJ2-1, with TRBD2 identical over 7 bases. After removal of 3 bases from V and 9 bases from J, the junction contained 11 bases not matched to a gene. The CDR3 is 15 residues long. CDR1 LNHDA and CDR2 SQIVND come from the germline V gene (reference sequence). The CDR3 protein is CASSMFAGVYGEQFF. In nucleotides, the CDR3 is TGTGCCAGTAGTATGTTCGCGGGAGTATATGGTGAGCAGTTCTTC.

For the CDR3, the DNA is TGTGCCATCGCGGGAGGGGGGAAAGCCTCTGGAAACACCATATATTTT. Protein product: CAIAGGGKASGNTIYF. This chain joins TRBV28 and TRBJ1-3; possible D gene TRBD1, 6 bases. The germline V and J ends were trimmed by 10 bases and 0 bases, with 19 bases remaining between them. This CDR3 has 16 amino acids. Per germline, CDR1 MDHEN and CDR2 SYDVKM.

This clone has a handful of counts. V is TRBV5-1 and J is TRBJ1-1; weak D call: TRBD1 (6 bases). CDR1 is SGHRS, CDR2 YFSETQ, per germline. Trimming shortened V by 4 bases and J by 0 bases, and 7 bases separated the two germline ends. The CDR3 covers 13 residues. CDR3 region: CASSGGLNTEAFF. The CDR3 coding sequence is TGCGCCAGCAGCGGGGGCCTGAACACTGAAGCTTTCTTT.